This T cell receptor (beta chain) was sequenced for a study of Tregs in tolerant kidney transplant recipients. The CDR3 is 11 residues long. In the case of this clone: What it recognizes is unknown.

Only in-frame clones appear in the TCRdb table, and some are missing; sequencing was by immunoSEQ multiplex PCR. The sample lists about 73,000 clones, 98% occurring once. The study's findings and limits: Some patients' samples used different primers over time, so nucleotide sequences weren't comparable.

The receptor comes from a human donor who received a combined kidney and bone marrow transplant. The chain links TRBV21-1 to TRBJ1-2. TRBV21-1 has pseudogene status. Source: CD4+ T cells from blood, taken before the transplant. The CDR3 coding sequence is TGTGCCAGCAGCACCTTCCCTACGCTGGTGTTC. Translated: CASSTFPTLVF.